The 26 T cell receptor beta chains given below trace back to one sample, sequenced in a study of shared clonotypes between healthy human individuals. CD8 cells regarded as naive lacked CD45RO, were positively chosen for CCR7, and omitted terminally differentiated effector memory CD45RA+ cells. Repertoires were generated with immunoSEQ multiplex PCR, while TCRdb's copy carries only in-frame clones and drops some. The sample has hundreds of thousands of clones, approximately 96% seen once. Sequences were obtained from naive CD8+ T cells sorted from blood. The receptor set was obtained from a woman in her twenties or thirties in good health.

V and J are TRBV4-1 and TRBJ2-5, with D possibly TRBD2 on 6 matching bases. This CDR3 has 16 residues. Per germline, CDR1 MGHRA and CDR2 YSYEKL. V dropped 4 bases and J dropped 3 bases, with 18 bases sitting between them. The CDR3: CASSRSTRRAEETQYF. DNA for the CDR3: TGCGCCAGCAGCCGGTCAACTAGGAGGGCAGAAGAGACCCAGTACTTC.

The chain carries TRBV5-1 and TRBJ2-5; 8 bases are shared with TRBD2. From germline, CDR1 is SGHRS and CDR2 YFSETQ. The CDR3 loop spans 15 amino acids. With V trimmed by 1 base and J by 4 bases, 6 bases remained unmatched. CDR3 residues: CASSLFPGGRETQYF. The DNA for the CDR3 is TGCGCCAGCAGCTTGTTTCCGGGAGGGAGAGAGACCCAGTACTTC. The entire variable domain, with the rest obtained from reference TRBV5-1 and TRBJ2-5, is as follows: KAGVTQTPRYLIKTRGQQVTLSCSPISGHRSVSWYQQTPGQGLQFLFEYFSETQRNKGNFPGRFSGRQFSNSRSEMNVSTLELGDSALYLCASSLFPGGRETQYFGPGTRLLVL.

The chain couples TRBV30 to TRBJ1-1, with 7 positions matching TRBD1. In germline, CDR1 is GTSNPN, CDR2 SVGIG (reference sequence). V gave up 2 bases and J gave up 4 bases; unmatched junction bases: 1. The CDR3 totals 12 residues. The CDR3 sequence is CAWSPGGTEAFF. In DNA form, the CDR3 reads TGTGCCTGGAGTCCAGGGGGCACTGAAGCTTTCTTT.

This rearrangement joins TRBV4-2 to TRBJ2-3; no firm D call. V gave up 0 bases and J gave up 2 bases, with 12 bases separating them. This CDR3 region has 16 residues. Germline lookup yields CDR1 LGHNA and CDR2 YNFKEQ. CDR3 amino acids: CASSQDLSPITDTQYF. Here the CDR3 DNA reads TGTGCCAGCAGCCAAGATCTTTCCCCCATCACAGATACGCAGTATTTT.

This clone was observed a single time. The chain uses TRBV27 and TRBJ1-2; perhaps TRBD1 as D (5 bases). This CDR3 contains 15 residues. Germline-derived CDR1 and CDR2 are MNHEY and SMNVEV (reference sequence). The V gene lost 0 bases and the J gene lost 4 bases, with 12 bases spanning the gap. CDR3 bases: TGTGCCAGCAGTTTATCCCCCGGGACCTCCTATGGCTACACCTTC. It translates to CASSLSPGTSYGYTF.

The chain employs TRBV6-1 and TRBJ1-2; the D is unclear. The V end was cut by 3 bases, the J end by 8 bases, with 19 bases between. The germline CDR1 and CDR2 sequences are MNHNS and SASEGT. The CDR3 covers 15 residues. The CDR3 protein is CASSDPRHHVIGYTF. The CDR3 DNA sequence: TGTGCCAGCAGTGACCCGCGGCATCATGTCATAGGCTACACCTTC.

V usage is TRBV9 and J usage is TRBJ1-2; 8 nucleotides line up with TRBD1. Germline loops: CDR1 SGDLS, CDR2 YYNGEE. The CDR3 length is 24 residues. Trimming cost V 3 bases and J 1 base; bases outside gene matches: 32. The CDR3 DNA is TGTGCCAGCAGCGGTATGGGGCAGGGGGCGTTTTCTGCCCTCCCACCGACCATTAACTATGGCTACACCTTC. This sequence encodes CASSGMGQGAFSALPPTINYGYTF.

With respect to this clone: Other nucleotide sequences from this sample produce the same CDR3. The V gene is TRBV27, the J gene TRBJ1-2; TRBD1 might be the D (5 bases). Trimming removed 3 bases from V and 7 bases from J, with 15 bases in between. Looked up from germline, CDR1 is MNHEY and CDR2 is SMNVEV (reference sequence). The CDR3 is 14 residues long. This CDR3 reads CASSLIGAGGGYTF. The DNA of the CDR3 is TGTGCCAGCAGTTTGATCGGGGCGGGAGGTGGCTACACCTTC.

This clone was observed a single time. The chain uses TRBV6-5 and TRBJ1-2, with TRBD1 as a possible D gene (5 bases). The CDR3 loop spans 13 amino acids. V was shortened by 2 bases and J by 7 bases, with 11 bases between the two germline ends. CDR1 is MNHEY, CDR2 SVGAGI, per germline. CDR3 coding DNA: TGTGCCAGCAGTTACGGACGTCAGGGTGGCTACACCTTC. It codes for CASSYGRQGGYTF.

The chain is built from TRBV5-6 and TRBJ2-3; 7 bases align to TRBD1. Germline-derived CDR1 and CDR2 are SGHDT and YYEEEE. CDR3 length: 15 amino acids. Trimming removed 4 bases from V and 2 bases from J; junction bases left unmatched: 7. The CDR3 here is CASSPTTGNTDTQYF. The CDR3 DNA sequence: TGTGCCAGCAGCCCAACGACAGGGAACACAGATACGCAGTATTTT.

The rearrangement links TRBV25-1 to TRBJ2-7; possibly TRBD2 for D (6 bases). Deletions cut 4 bases from V and 6 bases from J, with 28 bases between. CDR1 and CDR2 from the germline V gene are MGHDK and SYGVNS. The CDR3 totals 18 residues. CDR3 coding DNA: TGTGCCAGCAGTGCCCAACCCCGTCGACTAGGAGGCTTGGCCGAGCAGTACTTC. Amino acid sequence: CASSAQPRRLGGLAEQYF.

This clone has a single count. The chain combines TRBV7-9 with TRBJ2-3, with D hard to call. CDR1 and CDR2 (germline): SEHNR, FQNEAQ (reference sequence). The CDR3 has 15 amino acids. Trimming took 2 bases from V and 2 from J, leaving 11 bases between them. This chain's CDR3 is CASSLRRRPTDTQYF. For the CDR3, the DNA is TGTGCCAGCAGCTTAAGACGGAGACCCACAGATACGCAGTATTTT.

The CDR3: CASSQDQVRNIQYF. The CDR3, as DNA: TGCGCCAGCAGCCAAGATCAGGTGAGAAACATTCAGTACTTC. This chain links TRBV4-1 with TRBJ2-4; D remains unclear. The V and J ends lost 0 bases and 6 bases respectively, with 9 bases between them. Germline CDR1 is MGHRA and CDR2 is YSYEKL. This CDR3 is built from 14 residues.

This sequence joins TRBV28 and TRBJ2-1, with D perhaps matching TRBD1 (5 bases). The CDR3 loop spans 14 amino acids. The germline V gene has CDR1 MDHEN and CDR2 SYDVKM. The V gene lost 8 bases and the J gene lost 0 bases, with 11 bases spanning the gap. The CDR3 spells CASETGDSYNEQFF. The CDR3 DNA follows: TGTGCCAGCGAAACAGGCGACTCCTACAATGAGCAGTTCTTC. The whole variable domain, remainder taken from reference TRBV28 and TRBJ2-1, is DVKVTQSSRYLVKRTGEKVFLECVQDMDHENMFWYRQDPGLGLRLIYFSYDVKMKEKGDIPEGYSVSREKKERFSLILESASTNQTSMYLCASETGDSYNEQFFGPGTRLTVL.

The CDR3 nucleotides read TGTGCCAGCAGCTTGCGGGTGGGACAGCTCTTTTGGGAGCAGTACTTC. Translating gives CASSLRVGQLFWEQYF. The chain joins TRBV27 to TRBJ2-7; 7 bases fit TRBD1. The CDR3 is 16 amino acids. Germline CDR1 reads MNHEY; CDR2 reads SMNVEV (reference sequence). With V trimmed by 6 bases and J by 7 bases, 18 bases remained unmatched.

The CDR3 is CASSAHRYEQYF. The CDR3 coding sequence is TGTGCCAGCAGCGCACATAGGTACGAGCAGTACTTC. The chain carries TRBV11-2 and TRBJ2-7; D call uncertain. The CDR3 consists of 12 residues. V lost 5 bases and J 4 bases, leaving 9 bases between the germline ends. Germline loops: CDR1 SGHAT, CDR2 FQNNGV.

The chain employs TRBV10-1 and TRBJ1-1, with a possible D match to TRBD1 (5 bases). CDR1 is WNHNN and CDR2 is SYGVQD in the germline V gene (reference sequence). This CDR3 contains 13 residues. V lost 7 bases to trimming and J lost 0 bases, with 9 bases between them. In DNA, the CDR3 is TGCGCCAGCAAAGGGACCATGAACACTGAAGCTTTCTTT. Translated: CASKGTMNTEAFF.

This sequence joins TRBV27 and TRBJ2-5; no definite D call. Trimming removed 0 bases from V and 4 bases from J, with 9 bases in between. The CDR3 is made up of 14 amino acids. Germline CDR1 is MNHEY and CDR2 is SMNVEV (reference sequence). The CDR3 protein is CASSLSKRGETQYF. DNA for the CDR3: TGTGCCAGCAGTTTATCGAAGCGAGGAGAGACCCAGTACTTC.

This CDR3 reads CASSADRGYTF. The CDR3 DNA sequence: TGTGCCAGCAGCGCCGACAGGGGCTACACCTTC. The J gene is TRBJ1-2, the V gene TRBV9; D perhaps matches TRBD1 (6 bases). Germline-derived CDR1 and CDR2 are SGDLS and YYNGEE. The CDR3 consists of 11 residues. Trimming pared 3 bases from V and 8 bases from J, leaving 8 bases between.

This clone was observed once. V usage is TRBV5-1 and J usage is TRBJ2-7; 12 positions match TRBD1. CDR3 length: 15 residues. Germline CDR1 SGHRS, CDR2 YFSETQ. Trimming removed 5 bases from V and 5 bases from J; junction bases left unmatched: 8. The CDR3 is CASRMTGTGGHEQYF. The CDR3 nucleotides are TGCGCCAGCAGGATGACCGGGACAGGGGGCCACGAGCAGTACTTC.

This chain joins TRBV19 and TRBJ1-2; 9 bases are a match to TRBD1. The CDR3 loop spans 15 amino acids. From germline, CDR1 is LNHDA and CDR2 SQIVND (reference sequence). Unmatched junction bases numbered 2, after V lost 1 base and J lost 2 bases. The CDR3 spells CASSIGQGDNYGYTF. For the CDR3, the DNA is TGTGCCAGTAGTATAGGACAGGGGGACAACTATGGCTACACCTTC.

The V call is TRBV5-6, the J call TRBJ1-2; D might be TRBD1 (6 bases). Trimming removed 4 bases from V and 8 bases from J, with 18 bases in between. This CDR3 contains 14 residues. Germline V gene sequence: CDR1 SGHDT, CDR2 YYEEEE. The chain's CDR3 is CASSPAGGLWGYTF. DNA of the CDR3: TGTGCCAGCAGCCCTGCTGGGGGGCTCTGGGGCTACACCTTC. Filled out from reference TRBV5-6 and TRBJ1-2, the complete variable domain reads DAGVTQSPTHLIKTRGQQVTLRCSPKSGHDTVSWYQQALGQGPQFIFQYYEEEERQRGNFPDRFSGHQFPNYSSELNVNALLLGDSALYLCASSPAGGLWGYTFGSGTRLTVV.

This rearrangement joins TRBV5-6 to TRBJ1-2, with 7 bases fitting TRBD1. This CDR3 has 14 residues. Germline V lookup: CDR1 SGHDT, CDR2 YYEEEE. With V trimmed by 0 bases and J by 6 bases, 5 bases remained unmatched. The CDR3 is CASSLAQGPDGYTF. For the CDR3, the DNA is TGTGCCAGCAGCTTGGCACAGGGGCCCGATGGCTACACCTTC. The complete variable domain, with remaining parts taken from reference TRBV5-6 and TRBJ1-2, reads DAGVTQSPTHLIKTRGQQVTLRCSPKSGHDTVSWYQQALGQGPQFIFQYYEEEERQRGNFPDRFSGHQFPNYSSELNVNALLLGDSALYLCASSLAQGPDGYTFGSGTRLTVV.

V and J are TRBV7-8 and TRBJ2-1; 7 bases agree with TRBD1. In germline, CDR1 is SGHVS, CDR2 FQNEAQ. The CDR3 extends over 17 amino acids. The V gene end was trimmed by 1 base and the J gene end by 4 bases; junction bases not matched to a gene: 10. This CDR3 reads CASSLEIRTGVYNEQFF. As DNA, the CDR3 is TGTGCCAGCAGCTTAGAAATCAGGACAGGTGTATACAATGAGCAGTTCTTC. The whole variable domain, remainder taken from reference TRBV7-8 and TRBJ2-1, is GAGVSQSPRYKVAKRGQDVALRCDPISGHVSLFWYQQALGQGPEFLTYFQNEAQLDKSGLPSDRFFAERPEGSVSTLKIQRTQQEDSAVYLCASSLEIRTGVYNEQFFGPGTRLTVL.

The V gene is TRBV5-6, the J gene TRBJ2-1; perhaps TRBD1 as D (7 bases). This CDR3 spans 18 amino acids. V gave up 0 bases and J gave up 7 bases, with 23 bases separating them. Germline CDR1 reads SGHDT; CDR2 reads YYEEEE. CDR3 bases: TGTGCCAGCAGCTTGGCGGGGGACAGCCGATTCTCTAGGAATGAGCAGTTCTTC. It encodes CASSLAGDSRFSRNEQFF.

This clone was seen only once. The J gene is TRBJ2-7, the V gene TRBV11-2; TRBD2 is a possible D gene (6 bases). The V end was cut by 10 bases, the J end by 0 bases, with 19 bases between. The CDR3 spans 15 residues. CDR1 is SGHAT, CDR2 FQNNGV, per germline. The CDR3 sequence: CATESAGFGSYEQYF. Here the CDR3 DNA reads TGTGCCACCGAGAGCGCGGGATTTGGCTCCTACGAGCAGTACTTC.